The present T cell receptor beta chain was sequenced within a study of blood T cell repertoires in COVID-19 (dated by TCRdb to 2018 to 2020). At the level of the whole study: Samples from collaborators originated in the United States, Italy and Spain and spanned both the acute and convalescent phases of COVID-19. Sample metadata almost always included a de-identified subject ID, COVID-19 status, age in years and sex. Deeply sampled blood TCRbeta repertoires from subjects exposed to, actively infected with, or recovered from COVID-19 were included in the dataset. HLA class I and class II types, where available, came from metadata supplied by the sample provider rather than from assay-based typing. The samples were drawn from two sources: the first 160 participants of the ongoing ImmuneRACE study, and about 1,300 subjects contributed by 6 global collaborators. The prospective study material was composed of cDNA or gDNA derived from T cells, B-cell-depleted T cells, or PBMCs. The repertoires were released in a freely available public database intended as a resource for research on the immune response to SARS-CoV-2. General study outcomes and caveats: How much clinical and demographic metadata was included differed by source and by participant, and the metadata was provided uncurated.

Ten or more counts support this clone. What this receptor recognizes is not known. No per-base quality is available; no much larger clone lies one base away. Each collaborating institution followed its own protocols to collect whole blood in K2EDTA tubes. For TCRbeta analysis, collaborator samples were shipped as frozen whole blood, as isolated PBMCs, or as DNA extracted from either sample type. The immunoSEQ Assay, a bias-controlled multiplex PCR, was used to amplify TCRbeta CDR3 regions from genomic DNA. Processing in the source paper ran as follows. Nucleated cell counts per sample were estimated from amplification of reference gene primers within the assay. To quantify the absolute abundance of each unique TCRbeta CDR3 rearrangement, sequence reads were collapsed and filtered. For each sample, productive Simpson clonality was calculated by taking the square root of Simpson's diversity index across productive rearrangements. TCRdb limited this immuneACCESS table to in-frame rearrangements with V and J called. A share of clones is missing; checked studies link under half to unresolved V genes, and the rest is unexplained. The V and J calls and clone size were taken over from that table, and D and trimming were inferred from the DNA. Within this sample are around 120,000 clones, with approximately 83% of them counted one time only. The ten largest account for about 9.6% of the sample.

Including the terminal cysteine and phenylalanine, the CDR3 comprises 12 residues. Solely the CDR3 DNA is kept, with 36 bases framed from the first base. CDR1 SQVTM and CDR2 ANQGSEA are derived from the germline V gene. V loses 6 bases of germline sequence and J loses 6 bases, and the interval between the two ends is 14 bases. The sequence links TRBV29-1 to TRBJ1-2; no D gene is confidently identified. Sequencing was performed on peripheral blood. This TCR came from a man aged 40-49 years with active or convalescent COVID-19. The nucleotide sequence reads as follows: TGCAGCGTCCCAATATCTGCGAATGGCTACACCTTC. This encodes CSVPISANGYTF.